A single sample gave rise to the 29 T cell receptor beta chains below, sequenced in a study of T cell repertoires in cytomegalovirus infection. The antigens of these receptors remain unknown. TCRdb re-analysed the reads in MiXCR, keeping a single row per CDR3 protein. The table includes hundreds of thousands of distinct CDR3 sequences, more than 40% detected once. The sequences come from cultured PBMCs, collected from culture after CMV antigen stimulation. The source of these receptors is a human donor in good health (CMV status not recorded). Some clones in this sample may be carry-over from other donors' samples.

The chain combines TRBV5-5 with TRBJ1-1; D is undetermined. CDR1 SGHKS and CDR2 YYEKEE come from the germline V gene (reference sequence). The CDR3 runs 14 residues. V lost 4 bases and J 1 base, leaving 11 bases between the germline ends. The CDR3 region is CASSLRVANTEAFF. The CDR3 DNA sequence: TGTGCCAGCAGCCTGAGGGTGGCGAACACTGAAGCTTTCTTT.

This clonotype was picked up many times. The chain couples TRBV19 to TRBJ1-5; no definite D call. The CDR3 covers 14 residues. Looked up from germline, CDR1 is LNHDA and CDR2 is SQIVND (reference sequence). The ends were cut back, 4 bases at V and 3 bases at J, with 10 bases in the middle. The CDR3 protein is CASSREGFNQPQHF. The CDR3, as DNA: TGTGCCAGTAGTAGGGAAGGGTTCAATCAGCCCCAGCATTTT.

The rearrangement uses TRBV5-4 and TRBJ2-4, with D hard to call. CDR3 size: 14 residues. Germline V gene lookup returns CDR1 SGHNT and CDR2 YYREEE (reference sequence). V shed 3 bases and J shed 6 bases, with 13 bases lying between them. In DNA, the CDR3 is TGTGCCAGCAGCTCTGGGCCAGATTCAAACATTCAGTACTTC. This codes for CASSSGPDSNIQYF.

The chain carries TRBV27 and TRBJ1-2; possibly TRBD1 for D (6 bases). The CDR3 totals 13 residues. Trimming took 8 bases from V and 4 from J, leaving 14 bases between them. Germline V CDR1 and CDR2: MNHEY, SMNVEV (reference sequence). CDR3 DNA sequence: TGTGCCAGCTCCGGGGGGCCCAGCTATGGCTACACCTTC. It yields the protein CASSGGPSYGYTF.

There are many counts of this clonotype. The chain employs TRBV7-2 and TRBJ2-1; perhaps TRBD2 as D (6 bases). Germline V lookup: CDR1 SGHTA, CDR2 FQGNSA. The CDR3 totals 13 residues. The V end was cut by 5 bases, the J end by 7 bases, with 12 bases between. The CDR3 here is CASSPGTDNEQFF. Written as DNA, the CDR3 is TGTGCCAGCAGCCCGGGGACTGATAATGAGCAGTTCTTC.

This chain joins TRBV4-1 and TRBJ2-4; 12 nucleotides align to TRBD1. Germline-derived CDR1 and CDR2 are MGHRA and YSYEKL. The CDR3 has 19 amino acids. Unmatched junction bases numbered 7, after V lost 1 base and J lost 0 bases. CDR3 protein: CASSQVGTGGPLAKNIQYF. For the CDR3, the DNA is TGCGCCAGCAGCCAAGTTGGGACAGGGGGCCCGTTAGCCAAAAACATTCAGTACTTC.

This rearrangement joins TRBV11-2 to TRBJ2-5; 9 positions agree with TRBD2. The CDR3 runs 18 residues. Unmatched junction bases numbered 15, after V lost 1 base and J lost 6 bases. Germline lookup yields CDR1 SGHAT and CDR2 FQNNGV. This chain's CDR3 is CASSLVDVPSGISKTQYF. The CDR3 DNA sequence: TGTGCCAGCAGCTTAGTCGATGTTCCTAGCGGGATATCAAAGACCCAGTACTTC.

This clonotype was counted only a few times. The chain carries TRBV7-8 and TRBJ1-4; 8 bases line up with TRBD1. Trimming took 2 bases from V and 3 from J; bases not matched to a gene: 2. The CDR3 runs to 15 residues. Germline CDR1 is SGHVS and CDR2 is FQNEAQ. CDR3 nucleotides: TGTGCCAGCAGCTTAAGGACAGGGCCTAATGAAAAACTGTTTTTT. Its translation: CASSLRTGPNEKLFF.

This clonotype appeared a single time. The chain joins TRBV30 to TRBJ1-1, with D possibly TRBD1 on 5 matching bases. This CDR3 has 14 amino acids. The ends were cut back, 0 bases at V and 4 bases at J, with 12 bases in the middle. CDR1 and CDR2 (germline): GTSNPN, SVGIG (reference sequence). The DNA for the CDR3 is TGTGCCTGGAGTGTGCGGGGGTATGCCACTGAAGCTTTCTTT. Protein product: CAWSVRGYATEAFF. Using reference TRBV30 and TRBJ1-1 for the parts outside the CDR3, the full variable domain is SQTIHQWPATLVQPVGSPLSLECTVEGTSNPNLYWYRQAAGRGLQLLFYSVGIGQISSEVPQNLSASRPQDRQFILSSKKLLLSDSGFYLCAWSVRGYATEAFFGQGTRLTVV.

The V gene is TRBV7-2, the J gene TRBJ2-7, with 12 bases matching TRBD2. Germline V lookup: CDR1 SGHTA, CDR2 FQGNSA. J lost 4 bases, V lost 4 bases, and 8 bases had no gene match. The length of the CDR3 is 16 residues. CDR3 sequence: CASSSERTSGAYEQYF. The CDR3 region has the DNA TGTGCCAGCAGCTCAGAAAGGACTAGCGGGGCTTACGAGCAGTACTTC.

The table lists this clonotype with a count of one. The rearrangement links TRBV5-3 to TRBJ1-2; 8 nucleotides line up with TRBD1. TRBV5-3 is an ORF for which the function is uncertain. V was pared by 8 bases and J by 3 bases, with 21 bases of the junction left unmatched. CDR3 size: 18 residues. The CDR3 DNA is TGTGCCAGCAGCGGGGGGACAGGCCCGAAGTCCTTTTACTATGGCTACACCTTC. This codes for CASSGGTGPKSFYYGYTF.

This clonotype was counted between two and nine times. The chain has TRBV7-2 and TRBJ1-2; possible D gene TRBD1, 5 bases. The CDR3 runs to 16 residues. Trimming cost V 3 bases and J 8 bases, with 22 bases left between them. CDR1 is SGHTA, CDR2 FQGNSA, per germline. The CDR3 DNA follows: TGTGCCAGCAGCTTCTCAATAGCCCCGGGACGCGGAGGCTACACCTTC. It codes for CASSFSIAPGRGGYTF.

The CDR3 sequence is CASSLDRVSGTEAFF. For the CDR3, the DNA is TGTGCCAGCAGTCTTGACAGGGTCTCCGGTACTGAAGCTTTCTTT. The gene calls are TRBV12-3 or TRBV12-4 and TRBJ1-1; TRBD1 matches 7 bases. Trimming removed 5 bases from V and 5 bases from J; junction bases left unmatched: 11. CDR3 length: 15 amino acids.

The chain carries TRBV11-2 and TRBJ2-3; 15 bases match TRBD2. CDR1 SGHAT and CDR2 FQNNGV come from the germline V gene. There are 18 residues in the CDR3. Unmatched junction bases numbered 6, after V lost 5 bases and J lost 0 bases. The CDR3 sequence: CASSVPGLAGGSTDTQYF. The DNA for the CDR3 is TGTGCCAGCAGCGTGCCGGGACTAGCGGGAGGAAGCACAGATACGCAGTATTTT.

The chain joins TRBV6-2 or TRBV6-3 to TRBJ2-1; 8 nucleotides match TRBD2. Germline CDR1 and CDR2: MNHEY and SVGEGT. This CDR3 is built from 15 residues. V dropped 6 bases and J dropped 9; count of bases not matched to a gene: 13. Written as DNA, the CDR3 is TGTGCCAGCAGCCCAGGAGCGGGGGTCCGTCCTGAGCAGTTCTTC. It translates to CASSPGAGVRPEQFF.

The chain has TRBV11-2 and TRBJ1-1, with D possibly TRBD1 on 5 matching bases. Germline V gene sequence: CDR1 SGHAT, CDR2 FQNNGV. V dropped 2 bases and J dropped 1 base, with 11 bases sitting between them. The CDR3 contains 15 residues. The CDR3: CASSLNGHSNTEAFF. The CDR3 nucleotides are TGTGCCAGCAGCTTAAATGGACACTCGAACACTGAAGCTTTCTTT.

CDR3 sequence: CASGGQHTDTQYF. CDR3 DNA: TGTGCCAGCGGGGGACAGCACACAGATACGCAGTATTTT. The V gene is TRBV7-2, the J gene TRBJ2-3; the match to TRBD1 covers 7 bases. V lost 8 bases and J lost 2; bases outside the gene matches: 4. The CDR3 has 13 residues. Germline CDR1 and CDR2: SGHTA and FQGNSA.

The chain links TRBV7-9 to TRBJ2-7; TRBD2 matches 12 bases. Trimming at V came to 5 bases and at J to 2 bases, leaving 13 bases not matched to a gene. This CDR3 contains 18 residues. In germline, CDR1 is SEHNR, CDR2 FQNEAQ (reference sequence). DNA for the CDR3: TGTGCCAGCAGCCGAAAACTAGCGGGAGGACTCGCAACCTACGAGCAGTACTTC. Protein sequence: CASSRKLAGGLATYEQYF.

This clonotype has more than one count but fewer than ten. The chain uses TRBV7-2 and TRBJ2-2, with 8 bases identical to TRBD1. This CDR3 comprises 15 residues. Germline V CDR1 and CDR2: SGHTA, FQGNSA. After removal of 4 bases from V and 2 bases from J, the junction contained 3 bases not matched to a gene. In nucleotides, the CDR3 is TGTGCCAGCAGCTACCAGGGGGCAAACACCGGGGAGCTGTTTTTT. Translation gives CASSYQGANTGELFF. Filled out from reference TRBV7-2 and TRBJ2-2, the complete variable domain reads GAGVSQSPSNKVTEKGKDVELRCDPISGHTALYWYRQSLGQGLEFLIYFQGNSAPDKSGLPSDRFSAERTGGSVSTLTIQRTQQEDSAVYLCASSYQGANTGELFFGEGSRLTVL.

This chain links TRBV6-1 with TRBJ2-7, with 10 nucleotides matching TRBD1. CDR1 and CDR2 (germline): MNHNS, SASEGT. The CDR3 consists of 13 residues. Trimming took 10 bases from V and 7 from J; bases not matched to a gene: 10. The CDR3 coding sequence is TGTGCCACCCACCTGACAGGGGGCTGGGAGCAGTACTTC. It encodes CATHLTGGWEQYF.

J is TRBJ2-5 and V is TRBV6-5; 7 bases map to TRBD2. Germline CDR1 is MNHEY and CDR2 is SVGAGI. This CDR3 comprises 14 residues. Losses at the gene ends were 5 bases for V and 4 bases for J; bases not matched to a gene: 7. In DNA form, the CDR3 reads TGTGCCAGCAGTCGTACTAGCGTGGCAGAGACCCAGTACTTC. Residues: CASSRTSVAETQYF.

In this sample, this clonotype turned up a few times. In DNA form, the CDR3 reads TGTGCCAGCAGCTACACGGACAGGGACACTGAAGCTTTCTTT. Translated: CASSYTDRDTEAFF. V is TRBV7-6 and J is TRBJ1-1; 8 positions agree with TRBD1. The CDR3 runs to 14 residues. The V segment lost 4 bases and the J segment 3 bases; nucleotides outside the gene matches: 4. Looked up from germline, CDR1 is SGHVS and CDR2 is FNYEAQ.

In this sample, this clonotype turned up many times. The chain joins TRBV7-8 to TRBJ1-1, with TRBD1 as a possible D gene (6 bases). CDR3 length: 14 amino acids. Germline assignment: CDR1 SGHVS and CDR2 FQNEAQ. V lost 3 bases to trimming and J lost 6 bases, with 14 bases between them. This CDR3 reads CASSFGQRGAEAFF. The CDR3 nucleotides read TGTGCCAGCAGCTTCGGACAGAGAGGAGCTGAAGCTTTCTTT.

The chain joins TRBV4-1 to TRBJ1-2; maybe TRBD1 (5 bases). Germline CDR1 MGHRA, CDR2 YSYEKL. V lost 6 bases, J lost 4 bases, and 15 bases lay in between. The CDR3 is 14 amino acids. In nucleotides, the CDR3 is TGCGCCAGCAGTCCCTCCCGGGGCCCCTATGGCTACACCTTC. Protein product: CASSPSRGPYGYTF.

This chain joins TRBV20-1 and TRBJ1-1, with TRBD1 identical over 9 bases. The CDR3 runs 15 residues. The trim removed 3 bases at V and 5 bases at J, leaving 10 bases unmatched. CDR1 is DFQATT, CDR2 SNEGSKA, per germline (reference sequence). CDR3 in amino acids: CSASDTTGGWTEAFF. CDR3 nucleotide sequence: TGCAGTGCTAGCGACACGACAGGGGGGTGGACTGAAGCTTTCTTT.

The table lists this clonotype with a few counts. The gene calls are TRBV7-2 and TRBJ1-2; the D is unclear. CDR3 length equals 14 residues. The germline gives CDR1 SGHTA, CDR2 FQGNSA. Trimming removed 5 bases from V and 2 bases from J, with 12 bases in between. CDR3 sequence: CASSTDGGNYGYTF. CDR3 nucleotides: TGTGCCAGCAGCACCGACGGAGGAAACTATGGCTACACCTTC.

The DNA of the CDR3 is TGTGCCAGCTCCCCGTCCCGGGAGAGGAATCAGCCCCAGCATTTT. Its translation: CASSPSRERNQPQHF. The chain joins TRBV18 to TRBJ1-5; D unclear. V was shortened by 6 bases and J by 4 bases, with 16 bases between the two germline ends. The CDR3 runs 15 residues. Germline loops: CDR1 KGHSH, CDR2 LQKENI.

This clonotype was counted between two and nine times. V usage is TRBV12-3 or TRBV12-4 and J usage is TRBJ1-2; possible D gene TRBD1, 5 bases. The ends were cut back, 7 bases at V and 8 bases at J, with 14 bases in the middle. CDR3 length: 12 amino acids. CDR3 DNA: TGTGCCAGCAATGCAGGGTCAGGAGGCTACACCTTC. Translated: CASNAGSGGYTF.

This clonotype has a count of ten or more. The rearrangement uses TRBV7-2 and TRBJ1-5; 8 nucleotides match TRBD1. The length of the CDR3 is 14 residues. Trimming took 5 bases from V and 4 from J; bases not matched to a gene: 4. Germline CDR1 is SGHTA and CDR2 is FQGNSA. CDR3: CASSAGQGNQPQHF. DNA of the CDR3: TGTGCCAGCAGCGCCGGACAGGGTAATCAGCCCCAGCATTTT.